These 7 T cell receptor beta chains were sequenced from one sample in a study of shared clonotypes between healthy human individuals. Cells designated naive CD8 were CD45RO-negative and were positively selected for CCR7, with terminally differentiated effector memory CD45RA+ cells excluded. Sequencing was performed with immunoSEQ multiplex PCR; in TCRdb, only in-frame clones are kept and a portion is missing. Counted here are 750,000 to 1,000,000 clones, over 90% occurring once; the ten biggest clones make up about 24%. The specimen sequenced was naive CD8+ T cells sorted from blood. These receptors all come from a man aged 30 to 45 in good health.

This chain joins TRBV4-1 and TRBJ2-1; D is possibly TRBD1 or TRBD2 (5 bases each). CDR3 length: 16 amino acids. Germline CDR1 reads MGHRA; CDR2 reads YSYEKL. Deletions cut 0 bases from V and 8 bases from J, with 17 bases between. CDR3 residues: CASSQDDQRKGDEQFF. CDR3 DNA: TGCGCCAGCAGCCAAGATGACCAGCGGAAAGGGGATGAGCAGTTCTTC.

This clone was detected a few times. This rearrangement joins TRBV5-6 to TRBJ2-7; D possibly corresponds to TRBD2 (6 bases). The CDR3 consists of 14 residues. Trimming left V 2 bases short and J 6 bases short, with 15 bases between. CDR1 and CDR2 from the germline V gene are SGHDT and YYEEEE. In DNA, the CDR3 is TGTGCCAGCAGCTTCTCCGGGACTCCTCGCGAGCAGTACTTC. Its translation: CASSFSGTPREQYF.

The rearrangement uses TRBV4-3 and TRBJ2-3; 10 bases align to TRBD2. J lost 6 bases, V lost 0 bases, and 6 bases had no gene match. The V gene's germline CDR1 is LGHNA and CDR2 YSLEER. There are 16 residues in the CDR3. CDR3 region: CASSQERAGGPDTQYF. The CDR3 region has the DNA TGCGCCAGCAGCCAAGAACGAGCGGGAGGGCCGGATACGCAGTATTTT.

J is TRBJ2-5 and V is TRBV19; D call uncertain. Trimming shortened V by 7 bases and J by 5 bases, and 17 bases separated the two germline ends. CDR1 LNHDA and CDR2 SQIVND come from the germline V gene (reference sequence). This CDR3 region has 14 residues. DNA of the CDR3: TGTGCCAGTACCATTGCCCCTGGGGTGGAGACCCAGTACTTC. Amino acid sequence: CASTIAPGVETQYF. Combining the CDR3 with reference TRBV19 and TRBJ2-5 gives the whole variable domain DGGITQSPKYLFRKEGQNVTLSCEQNLNHDAMYWYRQDPGQGLRLIYYSQIVNDFQKGDIAEGYSVSREKKESFPLTVTSAQKNPTAFYLCASTIAPGVETQYFGPGTRLLVL.

The gene calls are TRBV27 and TRBJ2-7; 7 bases match TRBD2. CDR3 length: 18 amino acids. Germline trimming cut 5 bases from V and 0 bases from J; bases unmatched to any gene: 16. Germline V gene sequence: CDR1 MNHEY, CDR2 SMNVEV (reference sequence). CDR3 sequence: CASSPAVPSGASSYEQYF. The CDR3 DNA is TGTGCCAGCAGTCCTGCCGTTCCAAGCGGGGCAAGCTCCTACGAGCAGTACTTC.

This clone was detected once. The chain couples TRBV27 to TRBJ2-2, with 9 bases identical to TRBD2. The V segment lost 3 bases and the J segment 4 bases; nucleotides outside the gene matches: 3. This CDR3 contains 15 residues. CDR1 and CDR2 from the germline V gene are MNHEY and SMNVEV (reference sequence). The CDR3 bases are TGTGCCAGCAGTTTGCTAGCGGGATTCACCGGGGAGCTGTTTTTT. Protein: CASSLLAGFTGELFF.

This clone showed up just once. This chain links TRBV29-1 with TRBJ2-1, with D possibly matching TRBD2 (6 bases). Germline V gene sequence: CDR1 SQVTM, CDR2 ANQGSEA. The CDR3 runs to 13 residues. The ends were cut back, 5 bases at V and 2 bases at J, with 10 bases in the middle. CDR3 nucleotides: TGCAGCGTTCCGGGAGAGACCTACAATGAGCAGTTCTTC. Encoded protein: CSVPGETYNEQFF.